Listed below are T cell receptor beta chains from one sample, sequenced in a study of shared clonotypes between healthy human individuals. Profiling relied on immunoSEQ multiplex PCR, and the TCRdb table lists in-frame clones only, not all of them. The sample includes 1.5 million to 2.5 million clones, over 85% of them seen just once. Sequencing was done on a sample of naive CD8+ T cells sorted from blood. The receptors derive from a man younger than 35 in good health. CDR3s include the opening cysteine and the closing phenylalanine or tryptophan. Fields, in order: D gene, J gene, V gene, CDR3 DNA, CDR3 protein. The D gene is left open where the match is weak.

D: NA
J: TRBJ1-1
V: TRBV21-1
DNA: TGTGCCAGCAGCTCCCGACCGGGGGCTCGGGTCCCTGAAGCTTTCTTT
CDR3: CASSSRPGARVPEAFF

D: NA
J: TRBJ1-6
V: TRBV7-8
DNA: TGTGCCAGCAGCTTAGCCCCAGGGCTGAGCTCCTATAATTCACCCCTCCACTTT
CDR3: CASSLAPGLSSYNSPLHF

D: NA
J: TRBJ1-2
V: TRBV30
DNA: TGTGCCTGGAGTGTGGCGGGGGCTAGTGGCTACACCTTC
CDR3: CAWSVAGASGYTF

D: TRBD2
J: TRBJ2-2
V: TRBV6-5
DNA: TGTGCCAGTGTCGGGGGGTCCGGGGGCACCGGGGAGCTGTTTTTT
CDR3: CASVGGSGGTGELFF

D: NA
J: TRBJ2-2
V: TRBV13
DNA: TGTGCCAGCAGTTCCAGGGTGGCGGCCGGGGAGCTGTTTTTT
CDR3: CASSSRVAAGELFF

D: NA
J: TRBJ2-1
V: TRBV13
DNA: TGTGCCAGCAGCTTAGAGGTGACACCAAACAATGAGCAGTTCTTC
CDR3: CASSLEVTPNNEQFF

D: NA
J: TRBJ2-7
V: TRBV4-3
DNA: TGCGCCAGCAGCCAATCAGGAGGGTACGAGCAGTACTTC
CDR3: CASSQSGGYEQYF

D: TRBD2
J: TRBJ2-1
V: TRBV27
DNA: TGTGCCAGCAGCTTGACTAGCGGGAGGTCATATGAGCAGTTCTTC
CDR3: CASSLTSGRSYEQFF

D: NA
J: TRBJ2-7
V: TRBV29-1
DNA: TGCAGCGTATTGAAATTGAGCTCCTACGAGCAGTACTTC
CDR3: CSVLKLSSYEQYF

D: NA
J: TRBJ2-7
V: TRBV6-5
DNA: TGTGCCATCGGGGACACCTACGAGCAGTACTTC
CDR3: CAIGDTYEQYF